These 15 T cell receptor beta chains share one sample of origin, sequenced in a study of T cells in Graves' hyperthyroidism and ophthalmopathy. What was amplified from RNA transcripts were TCR beta CDR3 regions. HTBI primers were employed in a first-round RT-PCR of the TCR CDR3. MiXCR, applied by TCRdb to the multiplex PCR reads, yields one record per CDR3 protein. The data hold more than 550,000 distinct CDR3 sequences, with approximately 18% observed a single time. Sequencing used blood. The source of these receptors is a woman in her forties or fifties with Graves' hyperthyroidism that later progressed to Graves' ophthalmopathy.

V gene TRBV12-3 or TRBV12-4 combines with J gene TRBJ2-2, with D uncertain. The CDR3 has 15 amino acids. V lost 1 base, J lost 7 bases, and 13 bases lay in between. This chain's CDR3 is CASSLVPAGGGELFF. The CDR3 bases are TGTGCCAGCAGTTTAGTTCCAGCAGGTGGCGGGGAGCTGTTTTTT.

This clonotype has ten or more counts. V is TRBV20-1 and J is TRBJ2-7; D is tentatively TRBD1 or TRBD2 (6 bases each). The V gene's germline CDR1 is DFQATT and CDR2 SNEGSKA (reference sequence). This CDR3 comprises 11 residues. For the CDR3, the DNA is TGCAGCGCGCGGGACATTTACGAGCAGTACTTC. Protein: CSARDIYEQYF.

The table lists this clonotype with many counts. The genes are TRBV3-1 and TRBJ1-6, with D possibly matching TRBD1 (5 bases). This CDR3 has 15 amino acids. CDR1 is LGHDT and CDR2 is YNNKEL in the germline V gene (reference sequence). Trimming cost V 4 bases and J 9 bases, with 16 bases left between them. The CDR3, as DNA: TGTGCCAGCAGCCTCTCAGGGACCTGGATTTCACCCCTCCACTTT. Translating it yields CASSLSGTWISPLHF.

This chain uses TRBV14 with TRBJ1-1; 11 bases align to TRBD1. V was pared by 0 bases and J by 2 bases, with 8 bases of the junction left unmatched. Germline CDR1 reads SGHDN; CDR2 reads FVKESK. This CDR3 has 18 amino acids. The DNA for the CDR3 is TGTGCCAGCAGCCAAGAGGCCGGGACAGGGGGACCAAACACTGAAGCTTTCTTT. Amino acid sequence: CASSQEAGTGGPNTEAFF. The whole variable domain, filled in from reference TRBV14 and TRBJ1-1, reads EAGVTQFPSHSVIEKGQTVTLRCDPISGHDNLYWYRRVMGKEIKFLLHFVKESKQDESGMPNNRFLAERTGGTYSTLKVQPAELEDSGVYFCASSQEAGTGGPNTEAFFGQGTRLTVV.

This clonotype was recorded a few times. V and J are TRBV27 and TRBJ1-6; 8 bases are shared with TRBD1. CDR1 is MNHEY and CDR2 is SMNVEV in the germline V gene (reference sequence). The CDR3 contains 17 residues. J was trimmed by 6 bases and V by 2 bases; bases with no gene match: 9. The CDR3 coding sequence is TGTGCCAGCAGTTTAGCAGGGGGCGTTTTATCTAATTCACCCCTCCACTTT. It codes for CASSLAGGVLSNSPLHF.

The J gene is TRBJ2-3, the V gene TRBV15, with 15 bases identical to TRBD2. In germline, CDR1 is LNHNV, CDR2 YYDKDF (reference sequence). The length of the CDR3 is 16 residues. Trimming cost V 4 bases and J 7 bases; bases outside gene matches: 6. The CDR3 spells CATSIGLAGGQNTQYF. Here the CDR3 DNA reads TGTGCCACCAGCATAGGACTAGCGGGGGGGCAGAATACGCAGTATTTT.

The chain uses TRBV5-1 and TRBJ1-1, with 8 nucleotides matching TRBD1. Germline lookup yields CDR1 SGHRS and CDR2 YFSETQ. This CDR3 is built from 13 residues. J gave up 6 bases and V 5 bases, and 6 bases lay outside the gene matches. CDR3 nucleotides: TGCGCCAGCAGGGTGACAGGGGAGGCTGAAGCTTTCTTT. The encoded protein is CASRVTGEAEAFF.

There are many counts of this clonotype. The chain employs TRBV18 and TRBJ1-4, with D uncertain. The CDR3 covers 11 residues. V lost 8 bases, J lost 7 bases, and 8 bases lay in between. Germline V CDR1 and CDR2: KGHSH, LQKENI. The CDR3 spells CASPLPEKLFF. The CDR3, as DNA: TGTGCCAGCCCACTTCCTGAAAAACTGTTTTTT.

This clonotype was seen repeatedly, ten times or more. The J gene is TRBJ1-2, the V gene TRBV3-1, with 8 bases identical to TRBD1. CDR3 length: 15 amino acids. Unmatched junction bases numbered 7, after V lost 4 bases and J lost 3 bases. CDR1 and CDR2 (germline): LGHDT, YNNKEL (reference sequence). The CDR3, as DNA: TGTGCCAGCAGCCTCTCCTCAGGGGGCGACTATGGCTACACCTTC. Residues: CASSLSSGGDYGYTF.

The chain combines TRBV15 with TRBJ2-7, with 9 bases matching TRBD1. Germline V gene lookup returns CDR1 LNHNV and CDR2 YYDKDF (reference sequence). This CDR3 region has 15 residues. V shed 7 bases, J shed 2 bases, and the junction held 9 bases outside the gene matches. The CDR3: CATTQDRGPPYEQYF. In DNA form, the CDR3 reads TGTGCCACCACCCAGGACAGGGGCCCCCCCTACGAGCAGTACTTC.

This chain uses TRBV7-9 with TRBJ1-2; D is unresolved. This CDR3 comprises 13 residues. From germline, CDR1 is SEHNR and CDR2 FQNEAQ (reference sequence). Trimming removed 2 bases at V and 8 bases at J, with 12 bases between. The CDR3 protein is CASSLIVPEGYTF. The CDR3 DNA reads TGTGCCAGCAGCTTAATAGTGCCTGAGGGCTACACCTTC.

This chain uses TRBV5-1 with TRBJ2-5; D is possibly TRBD1 (6 bases). The CDR3 consists of 15 residues. V lost 4 bases, J lost 2 bases, and 15 bases lay in between. Germline CDR1 and CDR2: SGHRS and YFSETQ. The CDR3 sequence is CASSHVGAAQETQYF. The CDR3 coding sequence is TGCGCCAGCAGCCATGTGGGGGCAGCACAAGAGACCCAGTACTTC.

The J gene is TRBJ1-1, the V gene TRBV15; 7 bases fit TRBD1. There are 16 residues in the CDR3. Losses at the gene ends were 0 bases for V and 1 base for J; bases not matched to a gene: 5. The germline CDR1 and CDR2 sequences are LNHNV and YYDKDF (reference sequence). CDR3: CATSRDHGQENTEAFF. The CDR3, as DNA: TGTGCCACCAGCAGAGATCATGGACAGGAGAACACTGAAGCTTTCTTT.

V and J are TRBV30 and TRBJ2-1; D might be TRBD1 (6 bases). The CDR3 consists of 14 residues. CDR1 GTSNPN and CDR2 SVGIG come from the germline V gene (reference sequence). V dropped 2 bases and J dropped 5 bases, with 13 bases sitting between them. CDR3 nucleotides: TGTGCCTGGAGTTTCGGGACATACGACAATGAGCAGTTCTTC. Its protein product is CAWSFGTYDNEQFF.

This clonotype was seen a few times. This chain connects TRBV20-1 to TRBJ2-5, with 8 bases identical to TRBD1. After removal of 2 bases from V and 4 bases from J, the junction contained 6 bases not matched to a gene. Germline CDR1 and CDR2: DFQATT and SNEGSKA (reference sequence). The length of the CDR3 is 14 residues. The CDR3 spells CSARSTTGGETQYF. CDR3 DNA sequence: TGCAGTGCTAGATCCACAACAGGGGGAGAGACCCAGTACTTC.